The rows below give T cell receptor beta chains drawn from one sample of a study of cytomegalovirus exposure and HLA in healthy donors. Only in-frame clones appear in the TCRdb table, and some are missing; sequencing was by immunoSEQ multiplex PCR. The repertoire holds under 200,000 clones, around 72% seen once, with 1.4% to 1.5% in the top ten. The sequencing sample was made of PBMCs. The receptors originated from a man aged 45-60 years in good health and CMV-seronegative. The CDR3 runs from the conserved cysteine through the conserved F or W.

CDR3 length	V gene	J gene	CDR3 protein
13	TRBV29-1	TRBJ1-1	CSVVVNRGTEAFF
15	TRBV5-8	TRBJ2-7	CASSSLFEGAYEQYF
15	TRBV5-6	TRBJ1-4	CASSLVTDYNEKLFF
15	TRBV27	TRBJ2-1	CASSFRGQGFNEQFF
13	TRBV5-1	.	CASRQGSSYEQYF
13	TRBV7-9	TRBJ1-6	CASSQTGPSPLHF
17	TRBV19	TRBJ2-2	CASSSRRGFANTGELFF
15	TRBV7-3	TRBJ2-3	CASSPTSGGGDTQYF
16	TRBV6-5	TRBJ1-1	CASSYAQGGFYTEAFF
16	TRBV7-8	TRBJ1-5	CASSEDTAYSNQPQHF
14	TRBV5-8	TRBJ1-5	CASSLWQSSQPQHF
16	TRBV9	TRBJ2-4	CASSVGVAGAWSIQYF
14	TRBV6-1	TRBJ2-2	CASRGQRNTGELFF
16	TRBV15	TRBJ2-2	CATSREIPVNTGELFF
17	TRBV11-2	TRBJ2-1	CASSPHEGGALYNEQFF
16	TRBV5-1	TRBJ2-1	CASHTGGGGSYNEQFF
17	TRBV2	TRBJ1-1	CASTRGQGVPMNTEAFF
17	TRBV18	TRBJ1-1	CASSEQAMTGANTEAFF
17	TRBV25-1	TRBJ1-1	CASRKTGFTGLNTEAFF
13	TRBV4-3	TRBJ2-1	CASSRRPGDEQFF
18	TRBV27	TRBJ1-3	CASSLRPLGAGTRNTIYF
15	TRBV5-1	TRBJ2-6	CASRVGDTGANVLTF
13	TRBV18	TRBJ2-7	CASSPGGGYEQYF
16	TRBV11-1	TRBJ1-6	CASSPGDSPYNSPLHF
14	TRBV7-2	TRBJ1-2	CASSPRQGNYGYTF
14	TRBV28	TRBJ2-3	CASSPDRVTDTQYF
15	TRBV5-4	TRBJ1-3	CASSRDTISGNTIYF
17	TRBV4-1	TRBJ2-7	CASSQGLLSGSPYEQYF
14	TRBV4-3	TRBJ2-1	CASSQEQVYNEQFF
14	TRBV6-5	TRBJ1-3	CASSPRQVGNTIYF
12	TRBV7-9	TRBJ1-1	CSSSIDRSEAFF
14	TRBV6-5	TRBJ2-1	CASKLAGRYNEQFF
14	TRBV27	TRBJ1-2	CASSLFAGSYGYTF
14	TRBV19	TRBJ1-1	CASSMNLGGTEAFF
15	TRBV4-1	TRBJ2-5	CASSQDPRGQETQYF
14	TRBV6-1	TRBJ1-2	CASSEAWGDYGYTF
19	TRBV12-5	TRBJ1-1	CASGPQIPGQGALVTEAFF
16	TRBV19	TRBJ1-5	CASSNRDRGPSSAQHF
15	TRBV5-1	TRBJ1-1	CASSLGDRENTEAFF
14	TRBV28	TRBJ1-6	CASSLRDPNSPLHF
13	TRBV2	TRBJ1-1	CANLFDRNTEAFF
12	TRBV4-1	TRBJ2-7	CASSPGGREQYF
16	TRBV7-2	TRBJ1-2	CASSLLNPTGVYGYTF
16	TRBV5-1	TRBJ2-1	CASSLRAGVSYNEQFF
14	TRBV5-4	TRBJ2-7	CASSLGTGGGEQYF
15	TRBV4-2	TRBJ1-5	CASSQGTASNQPQHF
14	TRBV10-2	TRBJ1-1	CASSEIRVNTEAFF
16	TRBV4-1	TRBJ1-4	CASSQDSGQLNEKLFF
13	TRBV5-5	TRBJ2-2	CASSPRNTGELFF
15	TRBV27	TRBJ1-5	CASSLSGQGFQPQHF
15	TRBV19	TRBJ2-2	CASSMWESNTGELFF
14	TRBV7-3	TRBJ1-1	CASSPQVSGTEAFF
15	TRBV7-8	TRBJ2-3	CASSLDGTSTDTQYF
15	TRBV2	TRBJ1-5	CASSGQGLSNQPQHF
14	TRBV28	TRBJ2-3	CASSFIRGTDTQYF
16	TRBV7-6	TRBJ2-5	CASSQGLAGGQETQYF
13	TRBV23-1	TRBJ2-5	CASSRGGGETQYF
16	TRBV29-1	TRBJ2-6	CSVGRQANSGANVLTF
14	TRBV5-1	TRBJ2-7	CASKMAGETYEQYF
15	TRBV5-1	TRBJ1-6	CASSLELPLNSPLHF